This TCR beta chain derives from a study of a mutant IDH1 vaccine in newly diagnosed glioma. At the level of the study: Vaccinations were initiated 4-6 weeks following radiotherapy alone, or were given together with temozolomide cycles. At week 35 came visit V12, and visit V13 followed at week 47. Whole-study results and caveats: Vaccine-induced immune responses were detected in 93.3% of patients.

A note on this clone: Its antigen is unknown.

This CDR3 contains 17 residues. Germline CDR1 MDHEN, CDR2 SYDVKM. V lost 5 bases, J lost 4 bases, and 4 bases stayed unmatched. The method was immunoSEQ multiplex PCR; TCRdb's version includes in-frame clones alone and lacks a portion of them. The data contain about 94,000 clones, roughly 89% of them singletons. Time point given: week 47, end of study. Every single dose of the vaccine, 300 ug of mutant IDH1 20-mer peptide, came with topical imiquimod. During weeks 1, 3, 5, 7, 11, 15, 19 and 23, patients received eight vaccinations. The chain is built from TRBV28 and TRBJ2-2; 16 bases line up with TRBD2. This specimen was PBMCs, taken from a glioma patient whose treatment included an IDH1 peptide vaccine. This clonotype originated in a woman aged 50 to 60 with glioma. CDR3 DNA sequence: TGTGCCAGCAGTCCGGGACTAGCGGGAGGGAGCACCGGGGAGCTGTTTTTT. This codes for CASSPGLAGGSTGELFF.